This TCR beta chain emerged from a study of T-cell reconstitution after alpha-beta-depleted transplantation in children. Library preparation (for TCRbeta) was performed with unique molecular identifiers. Each CDR3 protein gets one entry after TCRdb re-called the PCR reads with MiXCR. This table has around 500,000 distinct CDR3 sequences, 20% to 25% appearing once. The sequence derives from a boy under two years old who had a stem cell transplant for acute myeloid leukemia, so the T cells may come from the graft donor. Sequencing used PBMCs, mostly from graft donor cells, obtained 360 days after TCRalphabeta/CD19-depleted stem cell transplant.

The CDR3: CASSFGFAETQYF. Written as DNA, the CDR3 is TGTGCCAGCAGCTTTGGGTTCGCGGAGACCCAGTACTTC. This chain connects TRBV7-2 to TRBJ2-5; D unclear. Germline V lookup: CDR1 SGHTA, CDR2 FQGNSA. Trimming pared 3 bases from V and 5 bases from J, leaving 10 bases between. This CDR3 is built from 13 residues.